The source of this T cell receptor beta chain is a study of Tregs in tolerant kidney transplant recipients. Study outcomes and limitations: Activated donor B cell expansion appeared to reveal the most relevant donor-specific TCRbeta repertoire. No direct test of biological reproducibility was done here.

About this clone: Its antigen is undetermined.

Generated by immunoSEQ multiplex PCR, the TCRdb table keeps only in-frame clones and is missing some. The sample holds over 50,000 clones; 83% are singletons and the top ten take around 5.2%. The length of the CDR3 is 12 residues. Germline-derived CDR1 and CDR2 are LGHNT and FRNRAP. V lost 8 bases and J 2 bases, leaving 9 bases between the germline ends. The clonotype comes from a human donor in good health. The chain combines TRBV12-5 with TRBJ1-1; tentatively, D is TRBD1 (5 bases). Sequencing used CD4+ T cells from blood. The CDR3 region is CASKRGNTEAFF. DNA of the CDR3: TGTGCTAGTAAAAGGGGTAACACTGAAGCTTTCTTT.